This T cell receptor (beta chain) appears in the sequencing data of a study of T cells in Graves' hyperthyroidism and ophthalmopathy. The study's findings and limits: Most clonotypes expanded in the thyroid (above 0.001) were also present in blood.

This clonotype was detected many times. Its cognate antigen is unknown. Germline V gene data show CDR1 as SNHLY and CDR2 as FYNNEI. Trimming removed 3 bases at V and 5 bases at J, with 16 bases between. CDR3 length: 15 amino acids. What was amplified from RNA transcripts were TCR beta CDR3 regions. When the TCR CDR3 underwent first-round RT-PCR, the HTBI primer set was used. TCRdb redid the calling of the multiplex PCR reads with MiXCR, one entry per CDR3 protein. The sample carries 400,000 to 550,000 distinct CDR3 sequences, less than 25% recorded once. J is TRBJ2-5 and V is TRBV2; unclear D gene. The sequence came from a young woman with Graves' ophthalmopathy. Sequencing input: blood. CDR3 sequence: CASSDGPQLGETQYF. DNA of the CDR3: TGTGCCAGCAGTGACGGACCGCAATTGGGGGAGACCCAGTACTTC. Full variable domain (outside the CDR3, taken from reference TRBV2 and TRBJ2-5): EPEVTQTPSHQVTQMGQEVILRCVPISNHLYFYWYRQILGQKVEFLVSFYNNEISEKSEIFDDQFSVERPDGSNFTLKIRSTKLEDSAMYFCASSDGPQLGETQYFGPGTRLLVL.